This T cell receptor beta chain was identified in a study of T cell changes during pregnancy in multiple sclerosis. CDR1 is SGHTA, CDR2 FQGNSA, per germline. The CDR3 loop spans 16 amino acids. V shed 0 bases and J 7 bases; nucleotides not matched to a gene: 11. Using immunoSEQ multiplex PCR, the repertoire was profiled, and TCRdb retains in-frame clones only, with some absent. The sample records 35,000 to 45,000 clones, roughly 93% being singletons. Material: CD4+ T cells from peripheral blood mononuclear cells, obtained in the first trimester of pregnancy. The origin of this receptor is a female donor with multiple sclerosis, enrolled in a pregnancy study. The chain uses TRBV7-2 and TRBJ1-2; 7 bases map to TRBD1. DNA of the CDR3: TGTGCCAGCAGCTTAGCCCCAGGAGACAGGGCCTCTGGCTACACCTTC. As protein: CASSLAPGDRASGYTF.